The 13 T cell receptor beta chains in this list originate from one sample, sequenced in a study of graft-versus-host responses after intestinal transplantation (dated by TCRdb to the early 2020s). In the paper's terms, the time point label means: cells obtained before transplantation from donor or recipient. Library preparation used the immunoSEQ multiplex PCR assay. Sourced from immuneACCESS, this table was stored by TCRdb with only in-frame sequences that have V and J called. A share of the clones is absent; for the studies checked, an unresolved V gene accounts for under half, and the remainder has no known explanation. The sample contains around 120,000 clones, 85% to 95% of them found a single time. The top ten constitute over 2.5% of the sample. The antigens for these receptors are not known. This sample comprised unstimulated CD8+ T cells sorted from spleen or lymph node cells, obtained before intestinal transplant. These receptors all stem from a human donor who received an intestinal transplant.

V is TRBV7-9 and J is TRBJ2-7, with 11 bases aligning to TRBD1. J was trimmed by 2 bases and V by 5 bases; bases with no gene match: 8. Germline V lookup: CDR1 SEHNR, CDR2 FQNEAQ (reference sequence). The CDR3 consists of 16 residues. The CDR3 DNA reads TGTGCCAGCAGCCCCCCCCAGGGACAGGGGGCCTACGAGCAGTACTTC. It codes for CASSPPQGQGAYEQYF.

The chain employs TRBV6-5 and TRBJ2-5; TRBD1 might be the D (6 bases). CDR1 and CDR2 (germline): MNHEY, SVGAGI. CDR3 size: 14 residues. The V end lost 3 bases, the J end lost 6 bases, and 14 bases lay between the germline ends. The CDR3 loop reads CASSYLGGTKTQYF. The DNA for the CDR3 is TGTGCCAGCAGTTATCTAGGGGGTACTAAGACCCAGTACTTC.

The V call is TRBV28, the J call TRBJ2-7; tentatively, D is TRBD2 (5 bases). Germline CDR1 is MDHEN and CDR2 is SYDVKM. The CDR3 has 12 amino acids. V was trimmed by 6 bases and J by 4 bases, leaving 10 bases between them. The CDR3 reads CASRRDVYEQYF. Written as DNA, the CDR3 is TGTGCCAGCAGACGGGATGTTTACGAGCAGTACTTC.

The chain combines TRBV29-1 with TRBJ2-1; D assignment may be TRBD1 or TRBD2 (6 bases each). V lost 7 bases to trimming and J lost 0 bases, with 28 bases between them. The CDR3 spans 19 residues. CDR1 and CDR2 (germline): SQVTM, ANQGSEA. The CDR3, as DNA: TGCAGCGCCATTCCGGGACTGCCGGAGGGGGGAGACTCCTACAATGAGCAGTTCTTC. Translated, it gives CSAIPGLPEGGDSYNEQFF.

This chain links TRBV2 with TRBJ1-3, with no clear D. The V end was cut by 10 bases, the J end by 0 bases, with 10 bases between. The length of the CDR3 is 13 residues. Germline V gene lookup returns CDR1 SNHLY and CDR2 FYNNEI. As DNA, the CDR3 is TGTGCCACTATGGGCGGCTCTGGAAACACCATATATTTT. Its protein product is CATMGGSGNTIYF.

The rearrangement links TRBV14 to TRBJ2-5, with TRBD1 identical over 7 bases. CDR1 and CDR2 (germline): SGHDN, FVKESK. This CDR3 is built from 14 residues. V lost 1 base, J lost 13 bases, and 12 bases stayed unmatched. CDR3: CASSQVTTDRKRYF. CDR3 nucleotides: TGTGCCAGCAGCCAAGTCACAACGGACAGGAAGAGGTACTTC.

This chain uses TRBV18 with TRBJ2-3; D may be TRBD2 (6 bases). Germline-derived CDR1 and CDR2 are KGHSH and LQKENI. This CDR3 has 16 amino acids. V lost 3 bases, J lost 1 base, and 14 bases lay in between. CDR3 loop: CASSPKGLRRTDTQYF. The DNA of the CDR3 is TGTGCCAGCTCACCGAAGGGACTCAGACGCACAGATACGCAGTATTTT. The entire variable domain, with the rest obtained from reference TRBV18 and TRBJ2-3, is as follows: NAGVMQNPRHLVRRRGQEARLRCSPMKGHSHVYWYRQLPEEGLKFMVYLQKENIIDESGMPKERFSAEFPKEGPSILRIQQVVRGDSAAYFCASSPKGLRRTDTQYFGPGTRLTVL.

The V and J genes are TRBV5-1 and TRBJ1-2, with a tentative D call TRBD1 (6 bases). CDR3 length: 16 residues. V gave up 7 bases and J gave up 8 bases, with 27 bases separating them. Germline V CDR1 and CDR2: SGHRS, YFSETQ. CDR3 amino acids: CASYCLDYRALGGYTF. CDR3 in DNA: TGCGCCAGCTACTGCCTAGACTACAGGGCTTTGGGAGGCTACACCTTC. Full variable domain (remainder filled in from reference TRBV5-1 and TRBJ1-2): KAGVTQTPRYLIKTRGQQVTLSCSPISGHRSVSWYQQTPGQGLQFLFEYFSETQRNKGNFPGRFSGRQFSNSRSEMNVSTLELGDSALYLCASYCLDYRALGGYTFGSGTRLTVV.

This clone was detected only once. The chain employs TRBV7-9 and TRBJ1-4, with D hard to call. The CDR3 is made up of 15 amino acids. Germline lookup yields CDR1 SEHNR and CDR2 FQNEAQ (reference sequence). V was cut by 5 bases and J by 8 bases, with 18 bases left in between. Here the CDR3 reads CASSVSRATIEKLFF. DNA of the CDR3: TGTGCCAGCAGCGTAAGTCGGGCCACTATAGAAAAACTGTTTTTT. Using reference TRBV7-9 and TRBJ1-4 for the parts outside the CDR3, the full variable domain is DTGVSQNPRHKITKRGQNVTFRCDPISEHNRLYWYRQTLGQGPEFLTYFQNEAQLEKSRLLSDRFSAERPKGSFSTLEIQRTEQGDSAMYLCASSVSRATIEKLFFGSGTQLSVL.

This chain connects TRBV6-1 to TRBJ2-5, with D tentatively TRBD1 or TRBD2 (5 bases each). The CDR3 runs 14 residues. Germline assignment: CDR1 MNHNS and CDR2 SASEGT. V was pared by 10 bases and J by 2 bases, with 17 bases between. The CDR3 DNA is TGTGCCACCAAGAGCTGGGACGGACAAGAGACCCAGTACTTC. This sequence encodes CATKSWDGQETQYF.

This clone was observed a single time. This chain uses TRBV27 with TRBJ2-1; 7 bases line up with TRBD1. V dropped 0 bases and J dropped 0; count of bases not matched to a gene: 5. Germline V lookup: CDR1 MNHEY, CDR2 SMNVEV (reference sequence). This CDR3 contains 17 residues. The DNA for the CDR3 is TGTGCCAGCAGTTTATCAGAGGGGGCAGGCTCCTACAATGAGCAGTTCTTC. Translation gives CASSLSEGAGSYNEQFF.

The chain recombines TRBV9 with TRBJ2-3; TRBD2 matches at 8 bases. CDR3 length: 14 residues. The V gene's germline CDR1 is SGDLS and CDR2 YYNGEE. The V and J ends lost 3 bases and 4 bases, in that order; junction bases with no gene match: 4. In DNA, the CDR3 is TGTGCCAGCAGCGGCACTAGCGGCGCAGATACGCAGTATTTT. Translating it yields CASSGTSGADTQYF.

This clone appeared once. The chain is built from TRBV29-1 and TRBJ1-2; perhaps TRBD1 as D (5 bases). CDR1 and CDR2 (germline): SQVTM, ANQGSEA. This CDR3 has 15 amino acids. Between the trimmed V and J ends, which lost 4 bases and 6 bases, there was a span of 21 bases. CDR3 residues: CSVGPDSPERDGYTF. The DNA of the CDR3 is TGCAGCGTTGGCCCCGACAGCCCTGAGAGAGATGGCTACACCTTC.